This T cell receptor (beta chain) is from a study of shared clonotypes between healthy human individuals. The assay used deep level. The assay was immunoSEQ multiplex PCR, and TCRdb's table has in-frame clones only and misses some. The table lists over a million clones, roughly 70% of them singletons. Comments on this clone: What it recognizes is unknown. This sample also contains other DNA sequences that code for the same CDR3.

Findings and caveats of the study: Memory subsets generally showed smaller estimated richness than naive subsets did.

This CDR3 has 12 residues. Between the trimmed V and J ends, which lost 5 bases and 2 bases, there was a span of 5 bases. Germline values: CDR1 SGHTA, CDR2 FQGNSA. The sample taken for sequencing was memory CD4+ T cells sorted from blood. Subset noted: CD45RA-negative fraction. The chain combines TRBV7-2 with TRBJ2-3; D is ambiguous. This receptor was obtained from a man between 18 and 29 years old in good health. CDR3 DNA: TGTGCCAGCAGCCTTTACACAGATACGCAGTATTTT. Translated: CASSLYTDTQYF.